The rows below give T cell receptor beta chains drawn from one sample of a study of chemoradiotherapy in HPV16-positive cancers. Measured with immunoSEQ multiplex PCR; TCRdb has only the in-frame clones, and not every one. The sample contains nearly 9,000 clones, around 70% of which appear only once. The sample was taken from a patient who underwent chemoradiotherapy. Receptors were obtained from a human donor with HPV-associated anogenital cancer. The CDR3 runs from the conserved cysteine through the conserved F or W. Each record gives: CDR3 DNA, CDR3 protein, V gene, J gene, clone size, D gene. The D gene is left open where the match is weak. Clone size is stated in some rows and not others, as once, few, many or a class when expanded.

DNA: TGCGCCAGCAGCTTTCGCCTGGACAGGGACAATCAGCCCCAGCATTTT; CDR3: CASSFRLDRDNQPQHF; V: TRBV4-1; J: TRBJ1-5; size: -; D: TRBD1
DNA: TGTGCCAGCAGCTTGCCGGCCACTGAAGCTTTCTTT; CDR3: CASSLPATEAFF; V: TRBV5-6; J: TRBJ1-1; size: -; D: -
DNA: TGTGCCAGTACGAATGGTGCGACAGGGGGCCGGTTGCCAAAGTACAATGAGCAGTTCTTC; CDR3: CASTNGATGGRLPKYNEQFF; V: TRBV19; J: TRBJ2-1; size: -; D: TRBD1
DNA: TGCGCCAGCAGCTTGGTAGGGAACTATGGCTACACCTTC; CDR3: CASSLVGNYGYTF; V: TRBV5-1; J: TRBJ1-2; size: few; D: -
DNA: TGCAGCCCCCACGGAAGGGGGCGCCGGAAAGATACGCAGTATTTT; CDR3: CSPHGRGRRKDTQYF; V: TRBV29-1; J: TRBJ2-3; size: -; D: TRBD1
DNA: TGTGCCAGCAGCCCTTTCAGCGGGGACCAAGAGACCCAGTACTTC; CDR3: CASSPFSGDQETQYF; V: TRBV7-2; J: TRBJ2-5; size: -; D: TRBD2
DNA: TGCAGCGCTCTGATGGGGACAGGGAGGTATGAAGCTTTCTTT; CDR3: CSALMGTGRYEAFF; V: TRBV29-1; J: TRBJ1-1; size: -; D: TRBD1
DNA: TGTGCCAGCAGCAAAGAGAGGCTCATGAACACTGAAGCTTTCTTT; CDR3: CASSKERLMNTEAFF; V: TRBV21-1; J: TRBJ1-1; size: -; D: -
DNA: TGTGCCAGCAGCCGGGCAAACTCGGGCCAACCCCTCAACGAGCAGTACTTC; CDR3: CASSRANSGQPLNEQYF; V: TRBV7-2; J: TRBJ2-7; size: -; D: -
DNA: TGTGCCAGCAGCCCCCGGCATCAGAACACCGGGGAGCTGTTTTTT; CDR3: CASSPRHQNTGELFF; V: TRBV9; J: TRBJ2-2; size: -; D: -
DNA: TGTGCCTGGAGGCAACAGGGATCGTCGCCCCTCCACTTT; CDR3: CAWRQQGSSPLHF; V: TRBV30; J: TRBJ1-6; size: once; D: -
DNA: TGTGCCAGCAGCTTGAAGGGGACAGGGACAAACACCATATATTTT; CDR3: CASSLKGTGTNTIYF; V: TRBV5-6; J: TRBJ1-3; size: -; D: TRBD1
DNA: TGCACCAGCAGCCAAGAGGGGCGTAGGGAGCAGTACTTC; CDR3: CTSSQEGRREQYF; V: TRBV1; J: TRBJ2-7; size: -; D: -
DNA: TGTGCCAGCAGCCGGACAGAGAATGAAAAACTGTTTTTT; CDR3: CASSRTENEKLFF; V: TRBV7-9; J: TRBJ1-4; size: once; D: -
DNA: TGTGCCAGCAGCTTGGGGACTAGCGGCTACTACAATGAGCAGTTCTTC; CDR3: CASSLGTSGYYNEQFF; V: TRBV11-3; J: TRBJ2-1; size: -; D: TRBD2
DNA: TGTGCCAGCAGTGCCCTTTCATGGGCTGAGCAGTTCTTC; CDR3: CASSALSWAEQFF; V: TRBV9; J: TRBJ2-1; size: -; D: -
DNA: TGTGCCAGCTCATCCGAGTTTAACACTGAAGCTTTCTTT; CDR3: CASSSEFNTEAFF; V: TRBV18; J: TRBJ1-1; size: few; D: -
DNA: TGTGCCAGCAGCTTGGGCTTAGCGGGGGGGCACCACGAGCAGTACTTC; CDR3: CASSLGLAGGHHEQYF; V: TRBV7-2; J: TRBJ2-7; size: -; D: TRBD2
DNA: TGTGCCATCGCAACCGGGACAGGGGGAAACACCATATATTTT; CDR3: CAIATGTGGNTIYF; V: TRBV10-3; J: TRBJ1-3; size: -; D: TRBD1
DNA: TGCGCCAGCAGCTCCGGTAGGGGGGGGTTCAATGCTGAAGCTTTCTTT; CDR3: CASSSGRGGFNAEAFF; V: TRBV5-1; J: TRBJ1-1; size: -; D: -
DNA: TGTGCCAGCAGCGTAGGGCGAGGATACTATGGCTACACCTTC; CDR3: CASSVGRGYYGYTF; V: TRBV9; J: TRBJ1-2; size: -; D: -
DNA: TGTGCCAGCAGCTTGGATCGGGGAGAGCCCCAGCATTTT; CDR3: CASSLDRGEPQHF; V: TRBV5-8; J: TRBJ1-5; size: -; D: -
DNA: TGTGCCAGCAGCTTAGGCCTAGCGGGGGCCTCCTACACAGATACGCAGTATTTT; CDR3: CASSLGLAGASYTDTQYF; V: TRBV7-2; J: TRBJ2-3; size: few; D: TRBD2
DNA: TGTGCCATCAGGAAGGACAGGGGGCTGAGCACTGAAGCTTTCTTT; CDR3: CAIRKDRGLSTEAFF; V: TRBV10-3; J: TRBJ1-1; size: -; D: TRBD1
DNA: TGTGCCAGCAGCTTGCGGGGGGGGCGAGAGACCCAGTACTTC; CDR3: CASSLRGGRETQYF; V: TRBV5-4; J: TRBJ2-5; size: few; D: TRBD2
DNA: TGTGCCAGCAGCCGCGGAGGGTACGAGCAGTACTTC; CDR3: CASSRGGYEQYF; V: TRBV7-2; J: TRBJ2-7; size: few; D: -
DNA: TGTGCCAGCAGTTTAAGTGCTTATAGAAACAATGAGCAGTTCTTC; CDR3: CASSLSAYRNNEQFF; V: TRBV28; J: TRBJ2-1; size: few; D: -